Listed below are T cell receptor beta chains from one sample, sequenced in a study of shared clonotypes between healthy human individuals. Repertoires were generated with immunoSEQ multiplex PCR, while TCRdb's copy carries only in-frame clones and drops some. The sample includes 1,400,000 or so clones, around 98.5% of them seen just once. Sequencing was done on a sample of naive CD4+ T cells sorted from blood. Source of these receptors: a man aged 30 to 45 in good health. The CDR3 runs from the conserved cysteine through the conserved F or W. The size field is filled for only some rows; it gives once, few, many or a size class.

CDR3 protein: CAISEGQGTEAFF
V gene: TRBV10-3
J gene: TRBJ1-1
CDR3 length: 13
clone size: NA

CDR3 protein: CASSTGQFSYEQYF
V gene: TRBV5-1
J gene: TRBJ2-7
CDR3 length: 14
clone size: once

CDR3 protein: CASSLAGERRAAFF
V gene: TRBV5-1
J gene: TRBJ1-1
CDR3 length: 14
clone size: NA

CDR3 protein: CASSYSWDISYEQYF
V gene: TRBV6-5
J gene: TRBJ2-7
CDR3 length: 15
clone size: NA

CDR3 protein: CASSDPQADRVFYNEQFF
V gene: TRBV6-4
J gene: TRBJ2-1
CDR3 length: 18
clone size: once

CDR3 protein: CASWERSGAEQYF
V gene: TRBV28
J gene: TRBJ2-7
CDR3 length: 13
clone size: few

CDR3 protein: CASSSYLPRQISNQPQHF
V gene: TRBV28
J gene: TRBJ1-5
CDR3 length: 18
clone size: NA

CDR3 protein: CASSQDRRGKQPQHF
V gene: TRBV4-2
J gene: TRBJ1-5
CDR3 length: 15
clone size: NA

CDR3 protein: CSVSGTSTDTQYF
V gene: TRBV29-1
J gene: TRBJ2-3
CDR3 length: 13
clone size: NA

CDR3 protein: CASSPADREYGYTF
V gene: TRBV18
J gene: TRBJ1-2
CDR3 length: 14
clone size: NA

CDR3 protein: CASSRPPGGTDTQYF
V gene: TRBV6-5
J gene: TRBJ2-3
CDR3 length: 15
clone size: NA

CDR3 protein: CASRGLAGGSYEQYF
V gene: TRBV27
J gene: TRBJ2-7
CDR3 length: 15
clone size: NA

CDR3 protein: CASSLGGRGEETQYF
V gene: TRBV5-1
J gene: TRBJ2-5
CDR3 length: 15
clone size: NA

CDR3 protein: CAISAVSRGTYEQYF
V gene: TRBV10-3
J gene: TRBJ2-7
CDR3 length: 15
clone size: NA

CDR3 protein: CASSYGLAVTYEQYF
V gene: TRBV6-5
J gene: TRBJ2-7
CDR3 length: 15
clone size: NA